Included here is one TCR beta chain sequence, with context. Its antigen specificity is not known. There are no base qualities to consult, and no much larger clone falls within one base. This specimen belongs to a study of blood T cells in healthy people across ages (dated by TCRdb to about 2015). About the investigation overall: Template switching captured roughly one uniquely barcoded TCR beta cDNA molecule per two T cells in model experiments. Age-related changes in TCR beta repertoire diversity were measured in the study by deep sequencing normalized with unique cDNA molecular identifiers. The donors were divided into four age groups: young (average roughly 15 years), middle-aged (about 40), aged (approximately 62) and long-lived (about 80). To avoid experimental bias, donors of different ages were spread randomly across the sequencing lanes. For two donors (one aged 18 to 30 and one aged 80 or older), the study analyzed two additional independent replicas of 1 million unique cDNA reads from the same blood draw. The paper as a whole reports these results and caveats: Estimates of total diversity based on one million sequenced T cells were considered lower bounds and underestimates. Compared with the aged group, the long-lived group had more naive CD4+ T cells, fewer expanded clones and increased TCR diversity, a pattern suggesting age selection. Because profiling used bulk unsorted PBMCs, naive and antigen-experienced compartments could not be compared conclusively. Because donor CMV infection status was unknown, age-related changes in expanded clonotypes were potentially confounded. Observed TCR beta diversity per million T cells fell roughly linearly with age, and a significant reduction was already apparent by age approximately 40. The percentage of naive T cells measured by flow cytometry correlated strongly with observed TCR beta diversity.

The roughly 39 donors, aged 6 to 90 years, were systemically healthy Caucasian individuals from Russia. Each donor gave 8 to 10 milliliters of peripheral blood, collected into EDTA-treated Vacutainer tubes. PBMCs were isolated by Ficoll-Paque density-gradient centrifugation, with at least 6 million obtained per sample. Total RNA, at least 6 micrograms per sample, was extracted from PBMCs with Trizol reagent. The percentages of naive CD45RAhigh/CD27high T cells were determined by flow cytometry on a PBMC aliquot from every donor. Library generation was performed with 5' RACE. Sequencing was carried out with an Illumina HiSeq 2500. A second PCR of roughly 6 to 11 cycles was performed with a sample-barcoded 5' primer and a J-beta primer mix. A template-switch 5' adaptor carrying 12 random nucleotides introduced a unique molecular identifier onto each TCR beta cDNA molecule. Each sample yielded at least 3 million CDR3-containing paired-end reads. All of the RNA was converted into first-strand cDNA using the Mint cDNA synthesis kit, with a TRBC-specific oligonucleotide serving as the primer. Following uracil-DNA glycosylase treatment, a first 18-cycle PCR with universal primers M1SS and BC2_uni_R was performed on all cDNA. In the original analysis: For normalization, 1 million high-quality reads, each with a distinct molecular identifier, were randomly selected from each sample. Instead of being binned into consensus sequences, reads with shared molecular identifiers were discarded. MiTCR, with a Q25 quality threshold and the strictest error-elimination algorithm, was used for CDR3 identification, clonotype clustering and error correction. Lower-bound total TCR beta diversity was estimated with a nonparametric unseen species model using Euler transformation. TCRdb redid the processing of the public reads, applying fastp at Q25 and MiXCR, and retained in-frame beta chains. Each CDR3 protein appears once, grouped with its most common genes and DNA. TCRdb's processing, not the authors' own work, is the source of the V and J calls. This sample has roughly 800,000 distinct CDR3 sequences in its table, and roughly 60% of those were observed once. Around 22% of the sample belongs to the ten largest clones.

CDR1 and CDR2, per the germline V gene, are LGHNT and FRNRAP. The CDR3 starts with the cysteine, ends with the phenylalanine, and has 16 residues. Here the CDR3 DNA is all that survives: 48 bases in frame from base 1. Clipping removes 11 bases from V and 3 bases from J, with 14 as the unmatched junction base count. Sequencing was done on a sample of blood. The rearrangement joined TRBV12-5 to TRBJ2-5, with 11 bases matching TRBD2. This TCR was recovered from a man aged 30-40 years in good health. The DNA sequence reads TGTGCTCGCCCAGGGGCTAGCGGGGGGTATGAAGAGACCCAGTACTTC. Its coded protein is CARPGASGGYEETQYF.